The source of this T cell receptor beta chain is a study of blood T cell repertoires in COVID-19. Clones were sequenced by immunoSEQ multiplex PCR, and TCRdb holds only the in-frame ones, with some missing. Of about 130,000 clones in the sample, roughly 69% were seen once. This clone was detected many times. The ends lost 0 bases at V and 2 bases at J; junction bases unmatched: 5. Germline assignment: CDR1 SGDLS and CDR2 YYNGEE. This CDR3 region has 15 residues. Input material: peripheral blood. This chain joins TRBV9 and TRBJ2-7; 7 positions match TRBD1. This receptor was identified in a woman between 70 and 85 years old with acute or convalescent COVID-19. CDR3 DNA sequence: TGTGCCAGCAGCGTAGAGGGGGCTAGTGCCTACGAGCAGTACTTC. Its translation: CASSVEGASAYEQYF.